These 2 T cell receptor beta chains came from one sample sequenced in a study of T cell responses to AZD1222 COVID-19 vaccine. Assay used: immunoSEQ multiplex PCR; TCRdb lists only in-frame clones, some missing. The sample contains approximately 52,000 clones, roughly 87% of which appear only once. The material sequenced was peripheral blood, taken 28 days after the second AZD1222 dose. The source of these receptors is an adult who received the AZD1222 COVID-19 vaccine.

The DNA of the CDR3 is TGTGCCAGCAGCCTTGACAGGGGGCGGACTGAAGCTTTCTTT. It yields the protein CASSLDRGRTEAFF. The chain carries TRBV7-8 and TRBJ1-1; 10 nucleotides agree with TRBD1. CDR3 length: 14 amino acids. The trim removed 5 bases at V and 5 bases at J, leaving 5 bases unmatched. Germline loops: CDR1 SGHVS, CDR2 FQNEAQ.

This chain links TRBV18 with TRBJ1-5; D is undetermined. The CDR3 spans 18 residues. Germline values: CDR1 KGHSH, CDR2 LQKENI. Deletions cut 3 bases from V and 2 bases from J, with 20 bases between. For the CDR3, the DNA is TGTGCCAGCTCACCCAACCCCCCGGGCCCTGGACGCAATCAGCCCCAGCATTTT. Residues: CASSPNPPGPGRNQPQHF. The variable domain in full, with the rest retrieved from reference TRBV18 and TRBJ1-5, is NAGVMQNPRHLVRRRGQEARLRCSPMKGHSHVYWYRQLPEEGLKFMVYLQKENIIDESGMPKERFSAEFPKEGPSILRIQQVVRGDSAAYFCASSPNPPGPGRNQPQHFGDGTRLSIL.